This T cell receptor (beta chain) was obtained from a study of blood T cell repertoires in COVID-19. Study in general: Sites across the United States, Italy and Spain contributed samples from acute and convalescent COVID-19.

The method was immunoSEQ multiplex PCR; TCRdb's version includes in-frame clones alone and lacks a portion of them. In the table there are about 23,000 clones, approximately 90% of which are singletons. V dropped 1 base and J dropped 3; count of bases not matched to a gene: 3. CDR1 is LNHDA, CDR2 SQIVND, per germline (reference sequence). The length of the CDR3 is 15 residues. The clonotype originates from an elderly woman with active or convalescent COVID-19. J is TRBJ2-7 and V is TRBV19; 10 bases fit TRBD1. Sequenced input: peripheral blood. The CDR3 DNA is TGTGCCAGTAGTATAGGGGGACAGGGGCTCTACGAGCAGTACTTC. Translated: CASSIGGQGLYEQYF.